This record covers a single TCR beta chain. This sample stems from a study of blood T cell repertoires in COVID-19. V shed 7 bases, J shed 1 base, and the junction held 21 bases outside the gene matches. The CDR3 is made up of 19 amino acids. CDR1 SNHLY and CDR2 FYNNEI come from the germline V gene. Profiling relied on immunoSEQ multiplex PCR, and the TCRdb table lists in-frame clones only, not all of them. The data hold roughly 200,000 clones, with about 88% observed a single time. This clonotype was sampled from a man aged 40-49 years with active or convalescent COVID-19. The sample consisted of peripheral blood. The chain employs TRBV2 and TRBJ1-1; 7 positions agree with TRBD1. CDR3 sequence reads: CASTILVVISTGPNTEAFF. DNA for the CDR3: TGTGCCAGCACCATCCTTGTGGTTATCTCGACAGGGCCGAACACTGAAGCTTTCTTT.